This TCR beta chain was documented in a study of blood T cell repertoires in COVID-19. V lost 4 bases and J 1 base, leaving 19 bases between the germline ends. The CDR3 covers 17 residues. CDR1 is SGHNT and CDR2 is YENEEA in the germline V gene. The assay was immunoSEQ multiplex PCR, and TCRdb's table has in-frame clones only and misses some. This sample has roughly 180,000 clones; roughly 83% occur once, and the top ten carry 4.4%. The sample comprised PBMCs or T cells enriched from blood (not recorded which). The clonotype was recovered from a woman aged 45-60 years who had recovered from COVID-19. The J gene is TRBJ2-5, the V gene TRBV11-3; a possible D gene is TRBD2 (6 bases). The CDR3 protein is CASSSGGHREPQETQYF. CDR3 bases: TGTGCCAGCAGCTCTGGAGGTCACCGGGAGCCCCAAGAGACCCAGTACTTC.